This T cell receptor (beta chain) was documented in a study of T cells in Graves' hyperthyroidism and ophthalmopathy. Broader study findings: Most expanded thyroid clonotypes above 0.001 recurred in blood.

V was trimmed by 3 bases and J by 13 bases, leaving 16 bases between them. The germline V gene has CDR1 SGHTA and CDR2 FQGNSA. The CDR3 is 14 amino acids. In the case of this clonotype: What it recognizes is unknown.

Patients were excluded because of uncontrolled infection, other autoimmune disease, pregnancy or lactation. Authors of the study amplified TCR beta CDR3 regions from RNA transcripts. With the HTBI primer set, the TCR CDR3 went through a first round of RT-PCR. From the multiplex PCR reads, TCRdb called clonotypes with MiXCR, one entry per CDR3 protein. The table has about 350,000 distinct CDR3 sequences, approximately 15% seen once. This chain links TRBV7-2 with TRBJ1-6; D not certain. The material sequenced was blood. The clonotype was recovered from a woman younger than 45 with Graves' hyperthyroidism. CDR3 DNA: TGTGCCAGCAGCTTTGTGGGCGCATCTGAGCCCCTCCACTTT. Translating gives CASSFVGASEPLHF.